One sample yielded the 20 T cell receptor beta chains listed below, sequenced in a study of OX40 agonist ivuxolimab in advanced cancers. TCRdb keeps only in-frame clones here, not all; method: immunoSEQ multiplex PCR. The table has 55,000 to 70,000 clones, around four fifths seen once; the top ten hold 3% to 4%. The sequencing here drew on CD4+ or CD8+ T cells sorted from blood, taken in a trial of the OX40 agonist ivuxolimab. The receptors were sampled from an adult with an advanced solid tumor such as melanoma, head and neck, liver or kidney cancer.

CDR3 nucleotides: TGTGCCTGGAGTGAGGCGGTAGTGGTAGATACGCAGTATTTT. Amino acid sequence: CAWSEAVVVDTQYF. The chain couples TRBV30 to TRBJ2-3; no clear D gene. With 1 base removed from V and 5 bases from J, the gap between germline ends came to 13 bases. This CDR3 has 14 amino acids. From germline, CDR1 is GTSNPN and CDR2 SVGIG (reference sequence).

The V and J genes are TRBV11-3 and TRBJ2-2; 9 nucleotides line up with TRBD2. Germline CDR1 reads SGHNT; CDR2 reads YENEEA. The CDR3 totals 18 residues. Losses at the gene ends were 5 bases for V and 6 bases for J; bases not matched to a gene: 16. CDR3 amino acids: CASSGSYGTSRASGELFF. The CDR3 region has the DNA TGTGCCAGCAGCGGATCATACGGGACTAGCAGGGCTTCCGGGGAGCTGTTTTTT.

The V and J genes are TRBV6-5 and TRBJ2-2; weak D call: TRBD1 (6 bases). CDR3 size: 15 residues. Trimming shortened V by 4 bases and J by 2 bases, and 11 bases separated the two germline ends. Germline V gene data show CDR1 as MNHEY and CDR2 as SVGAGI. Here the CDR3 DNA reads TGTGCCAGCAGTTCCCCGGGGACAAACACCGGGGAGCTGTTTTTT. It specifies CASSSPGTNTGELFF.

V usage is TRBV9 and J usage is TRBJ2-5; 9 bases map to TRBD1. J was trimmed by 3 bases and V by 4 bases; bases with no gene match: 10. The V gene's germline CDR1 is SGDLS and CDR2 YYNGEE. CDR3 length equals 16 residues. The CDR3 region has the DNA TGTGCCAGCAGCTCCGGTCCGGGACAGGGAAAAGAGACCCAGTACTTC. Protein sequence: CASSSGPGQGKETQYF.

J is TRBJ2-1 and V is TRBV10-3, with a weak D call TRBD1 (7 bases). The V gene's germline CDR1 is ENHRY and CDR2 SYGVKD. Trimming stripped 0 bases from V and 3 bases from J, with 12 bases between. The CDR3 sequence is 16 residues long. This CDR3 is CAISESFRGDYNEQFF. The DNA for the CDR3 is TGTGCCATCAGTGAGTCGTTCAGGGGGGACTACAATGAGCAGTTCTTC.

V usage is TRBV7-8 and J usage is TRBJ2-1; 9 bases line up with TRBD2. Germline V gene lookup returns CDR1 SGHVS and CDR2 FQNEAQ. V shed 1 base, J shed 3 bases, and the junction held 1 base outside the gene matches. The CDR3 contains 15 residues. For the CDR3, the DNA is TGTGCCAGCAGCTTAGTTAGCGGGAGCTACAATGAGCAGTTCTTC. Protein: CASSLVSGSYNEQFF.

The V call is TRBV28, the J call TRBJ1-1; the D is unclear. Germline V lookup: CDR1 MDHEN, CDR2 SYDVKM. V was shortened by 6 bases and J by 4 bases, with 9 bases between the two germline ends. CDR3 length: 12 residues. CDR3 nucleotides: TGTGCCAGCAGGAACGATTCCACTGAAGCTTTCTTT. As protein: CASRNDSTEAFF.

The chain uses TRBV12-2 and TRBJ1-1. TRBV12-2 is reported as a pseudogene. CDR3 length: 18 amino acids. The CDR3 DNA follows: TGTGCAAGTCGCTTCCGTAAAAGCACTCGATGTATAGCTCCTGAAGCTTTCTTT. It yields the protein CASRFRKSTRCIAPEAFF.

The rearrangement links TRBV19 to TRBJ1-4; D uncertain. V was pared by 1 base and J by 2 bases, with 8 bases between. CDR1 and CDR2 from the germline V gene are LNHDA and SQIVND (reference sequence). The CDR3 length is 15 residues. Written as DNA, the CDR3 is TGTGCCAGTAGTATAGCAGGACTGACTAATGAAAAACTGTTTTTT. This sequence encodes CASSIAGLTNEKLFF.

The genes are TRBV10-3 and TRBJ1-6; D may be TRBD1 (6 bases). V lost 2 bases and J lost 10, with 12 bases in between. Germline lookup yields CDR1 ENHRY and CDR2 SYGVKD. The CDR3 sequence is 14 residues long. The CDR3 spells CAISEVRGGSPLHF. The CDR3 nucleotides read TGTGCCATCAGTGAGGTCAGGGGAGGGTCACCCCTCCACTTT.

The V gene is TRBV13, the J gene TRBJ2-3; weak D call: TRBD1 (6 bases). The CDR3 spans 15 residues. Looked up from germline, CDR1 is PRHDT and CDR2 is FYEKMQ (reference sequence). V was pared by 4 bases and J by 6 bases, with 17 bases between. The CDR3 sequence is CASSSTGLKGDTQYF. Written as DNA, the CDR3 is TGTGCCAGCAGCTCGACAGGTCTTAAGGGGGATACGCAGTATTTT.

This clone was counted a single time. The V gene is TRBV19, the J gene TRBJ2-3; 7 nucleotides align to TRBD1. The CDR3 is 19 residues long. V shed 6 bases, J shed 7 bases, and the junction held 25 bases outside the gene matches. Per the germline V gene, CDR1 is LNHDA and CDR2 is SQIVND (reference sequence). The CDR3: CASSLKAFTQGLKPHTQYF. The DNA of the CDR3 is TGTGCCAGTAGCCTAAAGGCCTTCACACAGGGGCTGAAACCCCATACGCAGTATTTT.

Points on this clone: The sample contains more than one DNA sequence encoding this CDR3. Here the CDR3 DNA reads TGTGCCAGCAGCCTGGGACAGGGGGGTACTGAAGCTTTCTTT. Its protein is CASSLGQGGTEAFF. The V call is TRBV5-4, the J call TRBJ1-1; 11 bases are shared with TRBD1. Germline CDR1 SGHNT, CDR2 YYREEE (reference sequence). This CDR3 is built from 14 residues. Unmatched junction bases numbered 4, after V lost 4 bases and J lost 5 bases.

The rearrangement links TRBV5-6 to TRBJ1-2; D remains unclear. Between the trimmed V and J ends, which lost 3 bases and 8 bases, there was a span of 11 bases. Germline V lookup: CDR1 SGHDT, CDR2 YYEEEE. The CDR3 length is 12 residues. The CDR3 spells CASSWERAGYTF. In DNA, the CDR3 is TGTGCCAGCAGCTGGGAAAGGGCGGGCTACACCTTC.

CDR3 loop: CASSLPNGPTYEQYF. CDR3 nucleotides: TGTGCCAGCAGCTTACCCAACGGGCCAACCTACGAGCAGTACTTC. The chain uses TRBV5-4 and TRBJ2-7, with D hard to call. Trimming shortened V by 2 bases and J by 2 bases, and 14 bases separated the two germline ends. The CDR3 contains 15 residues. Germline CDR1 SGHNT, CDR2 YYREEE (reference sequence).

This clone was observed a handful of times. The chain is built from TRBV11-3 and TRBJ2-4, with D maybe TRBD1 (5 bases). V shed 1 base and J shed 8 bases, with 12 bases lying between them. Looked up from germline, CDR1 is SGHNT and CDR2 is YENEEA. The CDR3 loop spans 14 amino acids. In DNA form, the CDR3 reads TGTGCCAGCAGCTTAGCCGCAGGGAATGACATTCAGTACTTC. It specifies CASSLAAGNDIQYF. The variable domain in full, with the rest retrieved from reference TRBV11-3 and TRBJ2-4, is EAGVVQSPRYKIIEKKQPVAFWCNPISGHNTLYWYLQNLGQGPELLIRYENEEAVDDSQLPKDRFSAERLKGVDSTLKIQPAELGDSAVYLCASSLAAGNDIQYFGAGTRLSVL.

This chain's CDR3 is CASSLIGLVRTDTQYF. CDR3 nucleotide sequence: TGTGCCAGCAGCTTGATCGGGCTAGTTCGCACAGATACGCAGTATTTT. The chain has TRBV7-2 and TRBJ2-3, with unresolved D. The V gene lost 3 bases and the J gene lost 1 base, with 14 bases spanning the gap. In germline, CDR1 is SGHTA, CDR2 FQGNSA. The CDR3 runs to 16 residues. Together with reference TRBV7-2 and TRBJ2-3, the CDR3 gives the full variable domain: GAGVSQSPSNKVTEKGKDVELRCDPISGHTALYWYRQSLGQGLEFLIYFQGNSAPDKSGLPSDRFSAERTGGSVSTLTIQRTQQEDSAVYLCASSLIGLVRTDTQYFGPGTRLTVL.

This chain's CDR3 is CASSFRSGGADTQYF. The DNA of the CDR3 is TGTGCCAGCAGTTTTCGAAGCGGGGGGGCAGATACGCAGTATTTT. V and J are TRBV28 and TRBJ2-3, with 10 nucleotides matching TRBD2. The V gene's germline CDR1 is MDHEN and CDR2 SYDVKM. V shed 3 bases and J 4 bases; nucleotides not matched to a gene: 4. The CDR3 spans 15 residues.

V and J are TRBV7-2 and TRBJ2-1, with 11 bases matching TRBD2. Losses at the gene ends were 5 bases for V and 9 bases for J; bases not matched to a gene: 12. Germline-derived CDR1 and CDR2 are SGHTA and FQGNSA. The CDR3 sequence is 16 residues long. CDR3: CASSRARSGRGGEQFF. The CDR3 nucleotides read TGTGCCAGCAGCAGAGCGCGTAGCGGGAGGGGGGGTGAGCAGTTCTTC.

This rearrangement joins TRBV7-3 to TRBJ2-1, with TRBD2 identical over 10 bases. V gave up 5 bases and J gave up 10 bases; unmatched junction bases: 5. The CDR3 totals 13 residues. Germline V gene sequence: CDR1 SGHTA, CDR2 FQGTGA. CDR3 DNA: TGTGCCAGCAGCCAGCGGGAGGGCCGCGAGCAGTTCTTC. It encodes CASSQREGREQFF.